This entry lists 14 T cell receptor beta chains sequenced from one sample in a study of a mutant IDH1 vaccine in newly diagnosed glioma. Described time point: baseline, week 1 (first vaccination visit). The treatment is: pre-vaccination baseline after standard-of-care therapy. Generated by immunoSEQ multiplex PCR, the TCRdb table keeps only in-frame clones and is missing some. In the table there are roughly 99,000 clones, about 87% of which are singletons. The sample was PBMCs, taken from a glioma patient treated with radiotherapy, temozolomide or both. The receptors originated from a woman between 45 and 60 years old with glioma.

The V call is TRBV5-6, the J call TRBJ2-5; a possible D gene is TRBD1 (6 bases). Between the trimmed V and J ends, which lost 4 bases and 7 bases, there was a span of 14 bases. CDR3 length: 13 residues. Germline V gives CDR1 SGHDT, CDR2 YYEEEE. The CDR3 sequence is CASSPGTQPTQYF. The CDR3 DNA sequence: TGTGCCAGCAGCCCCGGGACACAACCGACCCAGTACTTC. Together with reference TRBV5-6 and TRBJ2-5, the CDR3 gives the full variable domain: DAGVTQSPTHLIKTRGQQVTLRCSPKSGHDTVSWYQQALGQGPQFIFQYYEEEERQRGNFPDRFSGHQFPNYSSELNVNALLLGDSALYLCASSPGTQPTQYFGPGTRLLVL.

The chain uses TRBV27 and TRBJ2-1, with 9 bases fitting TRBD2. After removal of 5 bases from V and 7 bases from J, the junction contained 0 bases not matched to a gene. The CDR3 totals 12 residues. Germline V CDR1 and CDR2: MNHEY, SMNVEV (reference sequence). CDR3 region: CASSGLANEQFF. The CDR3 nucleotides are TGTGCCAGCAGTGGACTAGCGAATGAGCAGTTCTTC.

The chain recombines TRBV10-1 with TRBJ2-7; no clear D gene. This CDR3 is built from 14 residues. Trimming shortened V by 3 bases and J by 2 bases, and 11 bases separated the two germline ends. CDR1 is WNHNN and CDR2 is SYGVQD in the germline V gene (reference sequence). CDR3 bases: TGCGCCAGCAGTGACGTCGGGCATGCCTACGAGCAGTACTTC. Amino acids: CASSDVGHAYEQYF.

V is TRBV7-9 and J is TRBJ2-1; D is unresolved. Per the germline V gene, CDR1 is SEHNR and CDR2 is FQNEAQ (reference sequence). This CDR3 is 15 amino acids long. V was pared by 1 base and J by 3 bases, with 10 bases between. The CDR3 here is CASSLGDAYYNEQFF. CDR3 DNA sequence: TGTGCCAGCAGCTTAGGCGACGCGTACTACAATGAGCAGTTCTTC. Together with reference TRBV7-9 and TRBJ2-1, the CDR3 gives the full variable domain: DTGVSQNPRHKITKRGQNVTFRCDPISEHNRLYWYRQTLGQGPEFLTYFQNEAQLEKSRLLSDRFSAERPKGSFSTLEIQRTEQGDSAMYLCASSLGDAYYNEQFFGPGTRLTVL.

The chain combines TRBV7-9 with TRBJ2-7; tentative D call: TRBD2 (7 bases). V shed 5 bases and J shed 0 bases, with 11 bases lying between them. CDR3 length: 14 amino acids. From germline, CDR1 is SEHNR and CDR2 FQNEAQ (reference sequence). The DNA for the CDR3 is TGTGCCAGCAGCACTGGGGGGGCCTCCTACGAGCAGTACTTC. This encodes CASSTGGASYEQYF.

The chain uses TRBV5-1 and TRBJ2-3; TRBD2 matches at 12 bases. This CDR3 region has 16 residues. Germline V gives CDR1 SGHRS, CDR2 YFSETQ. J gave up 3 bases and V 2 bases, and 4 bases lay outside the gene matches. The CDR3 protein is CASSLQLAGGTDTQYF. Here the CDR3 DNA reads TGCGCCAGCAGCTTACAACTAGCGGGAGGAACAGATACGCAGTATTTT.

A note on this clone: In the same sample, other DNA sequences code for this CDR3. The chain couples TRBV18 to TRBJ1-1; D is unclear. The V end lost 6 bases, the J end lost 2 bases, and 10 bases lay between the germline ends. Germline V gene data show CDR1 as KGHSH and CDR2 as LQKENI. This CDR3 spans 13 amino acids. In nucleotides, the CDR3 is TGTGCCAGCTCCCTCGGGGAAAACACTGAAGCTTTCTTT. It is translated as CASSLGENTEAFF.

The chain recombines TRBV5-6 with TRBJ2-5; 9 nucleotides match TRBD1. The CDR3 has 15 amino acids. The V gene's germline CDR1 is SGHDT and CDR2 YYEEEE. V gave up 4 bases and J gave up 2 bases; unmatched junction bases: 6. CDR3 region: CASSVVQGAQETQYF. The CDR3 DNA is TGTGCCAGCAGCGTGGTACAGGGGGCTCAAGAGACCCAGTACTTC.

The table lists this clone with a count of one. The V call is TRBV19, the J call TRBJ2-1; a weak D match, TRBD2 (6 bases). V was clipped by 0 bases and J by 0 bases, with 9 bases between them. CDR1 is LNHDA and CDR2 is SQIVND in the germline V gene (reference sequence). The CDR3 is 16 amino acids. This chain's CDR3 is CASSIDLGGSYNEQFF. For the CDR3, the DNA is TGTGCCAGTAGTATAGATCTGGGGGGCTCCTACAATGAGCAGTTCTTC.

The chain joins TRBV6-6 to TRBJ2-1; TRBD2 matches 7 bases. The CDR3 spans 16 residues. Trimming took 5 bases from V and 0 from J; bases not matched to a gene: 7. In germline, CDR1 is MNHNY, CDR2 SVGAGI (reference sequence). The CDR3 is CASSMRSGNSYNEQFF. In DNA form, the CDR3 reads TGTGCCAGCAGTATGAGGAGCGGGAACTCCTACAATGAGCAGTTCTTC.

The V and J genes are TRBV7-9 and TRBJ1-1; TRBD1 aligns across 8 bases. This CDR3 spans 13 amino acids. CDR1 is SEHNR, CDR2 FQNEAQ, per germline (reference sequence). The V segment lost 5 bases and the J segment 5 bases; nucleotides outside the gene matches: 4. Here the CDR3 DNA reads TGTGCCAGCAGCCTAACAGGGGGTACTGAAGCTTTCTTT. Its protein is CASSLTGGTEAFF. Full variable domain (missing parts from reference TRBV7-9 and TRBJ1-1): DTGVSQNPRHKITKRGQNVTFRCDPISEHNRLYWYRQTLGQGPEFLTYFQNEAQLEKSRLLSDRFSAERPKGSFSTLEIQRTEQGDSAMYLCASSLTGGTEAFFGQGTRLTVV.

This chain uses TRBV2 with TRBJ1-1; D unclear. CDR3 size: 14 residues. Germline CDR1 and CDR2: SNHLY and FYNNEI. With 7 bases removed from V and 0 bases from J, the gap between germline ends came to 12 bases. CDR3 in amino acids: CASTMEAMNTEAFF. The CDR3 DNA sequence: TGTGCCAGCACTATGGAAGCGATGAACACTGAAGCTTTCTTT. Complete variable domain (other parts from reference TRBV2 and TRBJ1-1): EPEVTQTPSHQVTQMGQEVILRCVPISNHLYFYWYRQILGQKVEFLVSFYNNEISEKSEIFDDQFSVERPDGSNFTLKIRSTKLEDSAMYFCASTMEAMNTEAFFGQGTRLTVV.

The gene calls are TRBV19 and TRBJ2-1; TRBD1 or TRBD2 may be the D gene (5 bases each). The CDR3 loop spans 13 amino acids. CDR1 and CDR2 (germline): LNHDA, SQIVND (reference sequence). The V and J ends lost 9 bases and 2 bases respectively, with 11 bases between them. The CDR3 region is CASGTATYNEQFF. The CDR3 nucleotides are TGTGCCAGCGGGACCGCAACCTACAATGAGCAGTTCTTC.

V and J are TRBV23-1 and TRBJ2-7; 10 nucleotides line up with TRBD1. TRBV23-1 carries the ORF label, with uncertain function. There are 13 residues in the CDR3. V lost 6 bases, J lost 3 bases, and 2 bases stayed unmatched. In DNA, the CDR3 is TGCGCCAGCAGGACAGGGGGCGGCTACGAGCAGTACTTC. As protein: CASRTGGGYEQYF.